This T cell receptor beta chain was identified in a study of blood T cell repertoires in COVID-19. Per the original data handling: Scientists estimated how many nucleated cells there were by amplifying reference gene primers. The table came from immunoSEQ multiplex PCR; TCRdb's copy has only in-frame clones and leaves some out. V and J calls and clone size are those listed in that table; D and trimming were worked out from the DNA. The sample lists about 180,000 clones, roughly 87% seen once, with 1% to 1.5% in the top ten. The CDR3 spans 16 residues. V was pared by 1 base and J by 0 bases, with 10 bases between. The germline V gene has CDR1 LGHNA and CDR2 YSLEER.

Source material: PBMCs or T cells enriched from blood (not recorded which). The chain recombines TRBV4-3 with TRBJ1-3; no firm D call. The sequence came from a human donor with acute COVID-19. The donor label of this sample is uncertain. The CDR3 coding sequence is TGCGCCAGCAGCCAAGGTATGGGGAGCTCTGGAAACACCATATATTTT. It translates to CASSQGMGSSGNTIYF.